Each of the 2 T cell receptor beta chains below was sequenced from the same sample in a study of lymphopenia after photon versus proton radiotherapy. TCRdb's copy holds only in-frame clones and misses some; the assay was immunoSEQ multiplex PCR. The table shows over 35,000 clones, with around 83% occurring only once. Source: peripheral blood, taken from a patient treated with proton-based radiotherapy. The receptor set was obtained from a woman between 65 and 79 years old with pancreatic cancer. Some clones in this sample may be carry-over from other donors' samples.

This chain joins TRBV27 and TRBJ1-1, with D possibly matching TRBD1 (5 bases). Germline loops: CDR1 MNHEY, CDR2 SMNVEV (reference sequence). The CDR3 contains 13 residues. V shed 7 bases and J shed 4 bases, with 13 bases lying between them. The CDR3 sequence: CASKPGGATEAFF. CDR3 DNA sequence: TGTGCCAGCAAACCCGGAGGGGCCACTGAAGCTTTCTTT.

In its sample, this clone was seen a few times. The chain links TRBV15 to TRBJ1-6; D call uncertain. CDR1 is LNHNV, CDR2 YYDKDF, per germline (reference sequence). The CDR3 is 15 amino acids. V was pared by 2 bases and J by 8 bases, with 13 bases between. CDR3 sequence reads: CATSRKGLPDSPLHF. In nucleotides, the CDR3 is TGTGCCACCAGCAGAAAGGGCCTTCCTGATTCACCCCTCCACTTT. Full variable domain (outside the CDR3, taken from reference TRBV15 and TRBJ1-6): DAMVIQNPRYQVTQFGKPVTLSCSQTLNHNVMYWYQQKSSQAPKLLFHYYDKDFNNEADTPDNFQSRRPNTSFCFLDIRSPGLGDTAMYLCATSRKGLPDSPLHFGNGTRLTVT.